This T cell receptor (beta chain) was obtained from a study of shared clonotypes between healthy human individuals. Study observations and caveats: Among four donors, about 5% of naive CD4 clonotypes were found in common.

Naive CD8 populations comprised CD45RO-negative cells positively selected for CCR7, excluding terminally differentiated effector memory CD45RA+ cells. As concerns this clone: As yet, its antigen is unknown.

CDR3 length: 15 amino acids. The table came from immunoSEQ multiplex PCR; TCRdb's copy has only in-frame clones and leaves some out. The repertoire consists of around 600,000 clones, with roughly 96% occurring once and the leading ten covering 0.095% to 0.14%. This receptor was obtained from a young woman in good health. Sequencing was performed on naive CD8+ T cells sorted from blood. The V and J genes are TRBV21-1 and TRBJ1-4. TRBV21-1 is a recognized pseudogene. The CDR3 reads CASSPGGQGGEKLFF. CDR3 nucleotides: TGTGCCAGCAGCCCCGGAGGGCAGGGAGGGGAAAAACTGTTTTTT.